This T cell receptor beta chain was sequenced for a study of T cell changes during pregnancy in multiple sclerosis. Libraries were prepared by immunoSEQ multiplex PCR; TCRdb keeps only in-frame clonotypes and omits some of them. The repertoire holds around 30,000 clones, with 70% to 90% as singletons. The source was CD8+ T cells from peripheral blood mononuclear cells, collected in the second trimester of pregnancy. This receptor was obtained from a female donor with multiple sclerosis, enrolled in a pregnancy study.

The CDR3 sequence: CAWNPGAGTGELFF. The CDR3 DNA reads TGTGCCTGGAATCCGGGAGCCGGCACCGGGGAGCTGTTTTTT. The J gene is TRBJ2-2, the V gene TRBV30; tentative D call: TRBD2 (6 bases). This CDR3 is built from 14 residues. Trimming pared 4 bases from V and 4 bases from J, leaving 13 bases between. Germline CDR1 is GTSNPN and CDR2 is SVGIG (reference sequence). Together with reference TRBV30 and TRBJ2-2, the CDR3 gives the full variable domain: SQTIHQWPATLVQPVGSPLSLECTVEGTSNPNLYWYRQAAGRGLQLLFYSVGIGQISSEVPQNLSASRPQDRQFILSSKKLLLSDSGFYLCAWNPGAGTGELFFGEGSRLTVL.